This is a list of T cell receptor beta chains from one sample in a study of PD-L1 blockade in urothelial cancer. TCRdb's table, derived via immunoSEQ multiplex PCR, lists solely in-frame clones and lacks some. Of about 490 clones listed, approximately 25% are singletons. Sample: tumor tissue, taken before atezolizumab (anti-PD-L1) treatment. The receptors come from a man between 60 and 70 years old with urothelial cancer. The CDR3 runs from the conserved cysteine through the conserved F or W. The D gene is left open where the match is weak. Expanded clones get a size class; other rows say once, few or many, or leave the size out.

CDR3 protein: CASSTVAGSEQFF
CDR3 DNA: TGTGCCAGTAGTACCGTAGCGGGAAGTGAGCAGTTCTTC
V gene: TRBV19
D gene: TRBD2
clone size: NA
J gene: TRBJ2-1

CDR3 protein: CASSGTAVETQYF
CDR3 DNA: TGTGCCAGTAGTGGGACGGCAGTCGAGACCCAGTACTTC
V gene: TRBV19
D gene: NA
clone size: NA
J gene: TRBJ2-5

CDR3 protein: CASSQGQNYGYTF
CDR3 DNA: TGTGCCAGCAGCCAAGGACAGAACTATGGCTACACCTTC
V gene: TRBV14
D gene: NA
clone size: NA
J gene: TRBJ1-2

CDR3 protein: CAISSHGDPGTSDEQFF
CDR3 DNA: TGTGCCATCAGTTCCCACGGCGACCCCGGGACTAGTGATGAGCAGTTCTTC
V gene: TRBV6-8
D gene: TRBD2
clone size: few
J gene: TRBJ2-1

CDR3 protein: CASFRWPGQNTEAFF
CDR3 DNA: TGTGCCAGTTTCCGGTGGCCCGGACAGAACACTGAAGCTTTCTTT
V gene: TRBV19
D gene: NA
clone size: NA
J gene: TRBJ1-1

CDR3 protein: CASSQVWGALYSPLHF
CDR3 DNA: TGCGCCAGCAGCCAAGTTTGGGGGGCCCTTTATTCACCCCTCCACTTT
V gene: TRBV4-1
D gene: NA
clone size: large
J gene: TRBJ1-6

CDR3 protein: CASSLAPAGGRETQYF
CDR3 DNA: TGTGCCAGCAGCTTGGCCCCAGCGGGGGGGCGTGAGACCCAGTACTTC
V gene: TRBV11-3
D gene: TRBD2
clone size: NA
J gene: TRBJ2-5

CDR3 protein: CASSSLSGLAGELFF
CDR3 DNA: TGTGCCAGCAGTTCTCTCTCAGGGTTGGCCGGAGAGCTGTTTTTT
V gene: TRBV6-8
D gene: NA
clone size: NA
J gene: TRBJ2-2

CDR3 protein: CASSRTGGFGYTF
CDR3 DNA: TGTGCCAGCAGTCGGACAGGGGGCTTTGGCTACACCTTC
V gene: TRBV6-8
D gene: TRBD1
clone size: large
J gene: TRBJ1-2

CDR3 protein: CASSLDPPTAVQETQYF
CDR3 DNA: TGTGCCAGCAGCTTAGATCCTCCAACAGCCGTCCAAGAGACCCAGTACTTC
V gene: TRBV11-3
D gene: NA
clone size: large
J gene: TRBJ2-5

CDR3 protein: CAWSATSGMMDTQYF
CDR3 DNA: TGTGCCTGGAGTGCGACTAGCGGGATGATGGATACGCAGTATTTT
V gene: TRBV30
D gene: TRBD2
clone size: few
J gene: TRBJ2-3

CDR3 protein: CASSVGGTSLVADTQYF
CDR3 DNA: TGTGCCAGCAGCGTAGGGGGGACTAGCTTGGTGGCAGATACGCAGTATTTT
V gene: TRBV9
D gene: TRBD2
clone size: large
J gene: TRBJ2-3

CDR3 protein: CAISEAGTSGNTIYF
CDR3 DNA: TGTGCCATCAGTGAGGCAGGGACCTCTGGAAACACCATATATTTT
V gene: TRBV10-3
D gene: NA
clone size: NA
J gene: TRBJ1-3

CDR3 protein: CASSLGPSGSYNEQFF
CDR3 DNA: TGCGCCAGCAGCTTGGGTCCTAGCGGCTCCTACAATGAGCAGTTCTTC
V gene: TRBV5-1
D gene: TRBD2
clone size: few
J gene: TRBJ2-1

CDR3 protein: CASSPGGQGEAFF
CDR3 DNA: TGTGCCAGCTCACCAGGCGGGCAGGGGGAAGCTTTCTTT
V gene: TRBV18
D gene: NA
clone size: NA
J gene: TRBJ1-1

CDR3 protein: CASSPAGSGSYEQYF
CDR3 DNA: TGTGCCAGCAGCCCAGCAGGCTCAGGGTCCTACGAGCAGTACTTC
V gene: TRBV11-3
D gene: NA
clone size: few
J gene: TRBJ2-7

CDR3 protein: CASSESYDGPQHF
CDR3 DNA: TGCGCCAGCAGTGAGTCGTACGACGGGCCCCAGCATTTT
V gene: TRBV10-2
D gene: NA
clone size: few
J gene: TRBJ1-5

CDR3 protein: CARLAGPDTQYF
CDR3 DNA: TGTGCCAGACTAGCGGGGCCGGATACGCAGTATTTT
V gene: TRBV28
D gene: TRBD2
clone size: few
J gene: TRBJ2-3

CDR3 protein: CASSRDRGNTEAFF
CDR3 DNA: TGTGCCAGTAGCCGAGACAGGGGTAACACTGAAGCTTTCTTT
V gene: TRBV19
D gene: TRBD1
clone size: NA
J gene: TRBJ1-1

CDR3 protein: CASSLFGVRRENTGELFF
CDR3 DNA: TGCGCCAGCAGCTTGTTCGGGGTGCGGCGGGAGAACACCGGGGAGCTGTTTTTT
V gene: TRBV5-1
D gene: NA
clone size: NA
J gene: TRBJ2-2

CDR3 protein: CASSSRVAPGEQYF
CDR3 DNA: TGTGCCAGCAGCTCCCGGGTTGCCCCGGGCGAGCAGTACTTC
V gene: TRBV11-3
D gene: NA
clone size: large
J gene: TRBJ2-7

CDR3 protein: CASGSTSGSTDTQYF
CDR3 DNA: TGTGCCAGTGGTTCGACTAGCGGGAGCACAGATACGCAGTATTTT
V gene: TRBV19
D gene: TRBD2
clone size: once
J gene: TRBJ2-3

CDR3 protein: CASSLASQGANTEAFF
CDR3 DNA: TGTGCCAGCAGCTTGGCCTCGCAGGGGGCGAATACTGAAGCTTTCTTT
V gene: TRBV11-3
D gene: TRBD1
clone size: medium-sized
J gene: TRBJ1-1

CDR3 protein: CATRPGQGFNEQFF
CDR3 DNA: TGTGCCACCCGACCGGGACAGGGGTTCAATGAGCAGTTCTTC
V gene: TRBV10-3
D gene: TRBD1
clone size: few
J gene: TRBJ2-1

CDR3 protein: CASSGAQGVNEQFF
CDR3 DNA: TGTGCCAGCAGCGGCGCGCAGGGTGTCAATGAGCAGTTCTTC
V gene: TRBV9
D gene: NA
clone size: NA
J gene: TRBJ2-1

CDR3 protein: CASSTGQGYGYTF
CDR3 DNA: TGTGCCAGTAGTACGGGACAGGGGTATGGCTACACCTTC
V gene: TRBV19
D gene: TRBD1
clone size: NA
J gene: TRBJ1-2

CDR3 protein: CASSGGIMNTEAFF
CDR3 DNA: TGTGCCAGCAGTGGAGGTATCATGAACACTGAAGCTTTCTTT
V gene: TRBV9
D gene: NA
clone size: few
J gene: TRBJ1-1

CDR3 protein: CSVEVQILNTEAFF
CDR3 DNA: TGCAGCGTTGAAGTACAGATTCTGAACACTGAAGCTTTCTTT
V gene: TRBV29-1
D gene: NA
clone size: few
J gene: TRBJ1-1

CDR3 protein: CASSPSPTGVEQYF
CDR3 DNA: TGTGCCAGTAGTCCCAGTCCTACAGGGGTCGAGCAGTACTTC
V gene: TRBV19
D gene: TRBD1
clone size: NA
J gene: TRBJ2-7